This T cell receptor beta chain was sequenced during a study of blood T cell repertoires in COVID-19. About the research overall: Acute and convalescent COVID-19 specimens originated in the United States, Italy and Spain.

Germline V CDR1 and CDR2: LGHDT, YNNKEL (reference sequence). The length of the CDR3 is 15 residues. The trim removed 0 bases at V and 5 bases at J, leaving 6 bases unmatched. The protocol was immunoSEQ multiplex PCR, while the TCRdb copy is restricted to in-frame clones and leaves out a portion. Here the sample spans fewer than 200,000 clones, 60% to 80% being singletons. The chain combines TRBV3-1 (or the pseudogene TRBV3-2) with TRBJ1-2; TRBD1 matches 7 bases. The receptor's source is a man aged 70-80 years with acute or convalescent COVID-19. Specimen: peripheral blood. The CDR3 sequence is CASSQEVTGHYGYTF. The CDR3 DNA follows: TGTGCCAGCAGCCAAGAGGTGACAGGGCATTATGGCTACACCTTC.